This is a list of T cell receptor beta chains from one sample in a study of control samples from healthy donors and cancer patients. Using immunoSEQ multiplex PCR, the repertoire was profiled, and TCRdb retains in-frame clones only, with some absent. The sample has approximately 130,000 clones; more than 70% are singletons. Sequenced: blood. Receptors were obtained from a man in his fifties or sixties in good health. Each CDR3 is given with its conserved first and last residue. The order of the fields is J gene, D gene, V gene, clone size, CDR3 DNA, CDR3 protein. The D gene is left open where the match is weak. Rows give clone size only sometimes, using once, few, many, or a class for an expanded clone.

J: TRBJ2-7
D: TRBD2
V: TRBV14
size: -
DNA: TGTGCCAGCAGCCAAGGACTAGCCAGAGAGCAGTACTTC
CDR3: CASSQGLAREQYF

J: TRBJ2-5
D: TRBD2
V: TRBV6-5
size: -
DNA: TGTGCCAGCAGAGCTAGCGGGGGGGCCAGGGAGACCCAGTACTTC
CDR3: CASRASGGARETQYF

J: TRBJ1-1
D: -
V: TRBV3-1/TRBV3-2
size: -
DNA: TGTGCCAGCAGCCGCAACGCCAGGTACACTGAAGCTTTCTTT
CDR3: CASSRNARYTEAFF

J: TRBJ1-2
D: -
V: TRBV7-9
size: -
DNA: TGTGCCAGCAGCTTCGGTTCGAACTATGGCTACACCTTC
CDR3: CASSFGSNYGYTF

J: TRBJ2-2
D: -
V: TRBV6-2/TRBV6-3
size: -
DNA: TGTGCCAGCAGTTACTTACAGTTCACCGGGGAGCTGTTTTTT
CDR3: CASSYLQFTGELFF

J: TRBJ1-6
D: -
V: TRBV27
size: -
DNA: TGTGCCAGCAGTTTAGGGGCTTATAATTCACCCCTCCACTTT
CDR3: CASSLGAYNSPLHF

J: TRBJ2-1
D: -
V: TRBV9
size: -
DNA: TGTGCCAGCAGGGGAACAGGGAGCTCCTACAATGAGCAGTTCTTC
CDR3: CASRGTGSSYNEQFF

J: TRBJ2-5
D: TRBD1
V: TRBV4-1
size: -
DNA: TGCGCCAGCAGCCAAGGGGACAGATTCCAAGAGACCCAGTACTTC
CDR3: CASSQGDRFQETQYF

J: TRBJ2-4
D: -
V: TRBV21-1
size: -
DNA: TGTGCCAGCAGCAAAGTTAGTTGTCGGCCGGAGATAGCCAAAAACATTCAGTACTTC
CDR3: CASSKVSCRPEIAKNIQYF

J: TRBJ2-3
D: -
V: TRBV2
size: -
DNA: TGTGCCAGCAAGAAGCCCTTTAGCACAGATACGCAGTATTTT
CDR3: CASKKPFSTDTQYF

J: TRBJ1-6
D: -
V: TRBV18
size: -
DNA: TGTGCCAGCTCCCCGGGGAATTCACCCCTCCACTTT
CDR3: CASSPGNSPLHF

J: TRBJ2-7
D: -
V: TRBV19
size: once
DNA: TGTGCCAGTAGTTCCACCCGGGACGGCTCCTACGAGCAGTACTTC
CDR3: CASSSTRDGSYEQYF

J: TRBJ2-3
D: -
V: TRBV9
size: -
DNA: TGTGCCAGCAGCGTAGTCCGGAACCCCGGGGCGAATACGCAGTATTTT
CDR3: CASSVVRNPGANTQYF

J: TRBJ1-1
D: -
V: TRBV2
size: -
DNA: TGTGCCAGCACTTTTGGCCAAATAATAAACACTGAAGCTTTCTTT
CDR3: CASTFGQIINTEAFF

J: TRBJ2-7
D: TRBD1
V: TRBV9
size: -
DNA: TGTGCCAGCAGTGGTACCGGGACAGGGAACGAGCAGTACTTC
CDR3: CASSGTGTGNEQYF

J: TRBJ2-7
D: -
V: TRBV7-2
size: -
DNA: TGTGCCAGCAGCGAACAAGGGGGGGCATCCTACGAGCAGTACTTC
CDR3: CASSEQGGASYEQYF

J: TRBJ2-7
D: TRBD1
V: TRBV28
size: -
DNA: TGTGCCAGCAGCTACTACTTTGGCTCCACAGGGGGCGGCGAGCAGTACTTC
CDR3: CASSYYFGSTGGGEQYF

J: TRBJ1-2
D: -
V: TRBV11-2
size: -
DNA: TGTGCCAGCAGCTTATCTGTGGGGGCCCCCCATGGCTACACCTTC
CDR3: CASSLSVGAPHGYTF

J: TRBJ2-7
D: TRBD1
V: TRBV7-2
size: -
DNA: TGTGCCAGCAGCCCCGGGACAGGGGGTTACGAGCAGTACTTC
CDR3: CASSPGTGGYEQYF

J: TRBJ1-1
D: -
V: TRBV14
size: -
DNA: TGTGCCAGCAGCCAAGGGGTTCTCACTGAAGCTTTCTTT
CDR3: CASSQGVLTEAFF

J: TRBJ1-5
D: -
V: TRBV7-9
size: -
DNA: TGTGCCAGCAGCTTAGGCCAGGGCAATCAGCCCCAGCATTTT
CDR3: CASSLGQGNQPQHF

J: TRBJ2-5
D: TRBD2
V: TRBV5-1
size: -
DNA: TGCGCCAGCAGCTTGCAGCTGCTAGCGGGGGATCAAGAGACCCAGTACTTC
CDR3: CASSLQLLAGDQETQYF

J: TRBJ1-6
D: -
V: TRBV15
size: -
DNA: TGTGCCACCAGCAGACCTGAAAAGGGGTTAAGGTCACCCCTCCACTTT
CDR3: CATSRPEKGLRSPLHF

J: TRBJ2-4
D: -
V: TRBV6-5
size: -
DNA: TGTGCCAGCAGTTACTCGAGTAGGGCAGCCAAAAACATTCAGTACTTC
CDR3: CASSYSSRAAKNIQYF

J: TRBJ1-5
D: -
V: TRBV19
size: -
DNA: TGTGCCAGTAGGATGGGGGGACGGGTAGGTCAGCCCCAGCATTTT
CDR3: CASRMGGRVGQPQHF

J: TRBJ2-3
D: TRBD2
V: TRBV5-1
size: -
DNA: TGCGCCAGCAGCCGTGGGACTAGCGGGAGCACAGATACGCAGTATTTT
CDR3: CASSRGTSGSTDTQYF

J: TRBJ1-2
D: TRBD1
V: TRBV25-1
size: -
DNA: TGTGCCAGCACCCTGTCGAGGACAGGGGAGGGTGGCTACACCTTC
CDR3: CASTLSRTGEGGYTF

J: TRBJ1-6
D: -
V: TRBV24-1
size: -
DNA: TGTGCCACCATTATCAGGGGTAGGCCAAATTCACCCCTCCACTTT
CDR3: CATIIRGRPNSPLHF

J: TRBJ2-5
D: TRBD1
V: TRBV12-3/TRBV12-4
size: -
DNA: TGTGCCAGTTGCTCCGGGACAGAAAAGACCCAGTACTTC
CDR3: CASCSGTEKTQYF

J: TRBJ1-1
D: -
V: TRBV5-1
size: -
DNA: TGCGCCAGCAGCCTTAGATTGAACACTGAAGCTTTCTTT
CDR3: CASSLRLNTEAFF

J: TRBJ1-1
D: TRBD1
V: TRBV18
size: -
DNA: TGTGCCAGCTCACCAAGGGACAGGGACAACACTGAAGCTTTCTTT
CDR3: CASSPRDRDNTEAFF

J: TRBJ2-2
D: TRBD1
V: TRBV7-9
size: -
DNA: TGTGCCAGCAGCTTATCGGGGACAGGGGGCTCTACCGGGGAGCTGTTTTTT
CDR3: CASSLSGTGGSTGELFF

J: TRBJ2-7
D: TRBD1
V: TRBV11-2
size: -
DNA: TGTGCCAGCAGCATCACTGGGACAGGGGGATACGAGCAGTACTTC
CDR3: CASSITGTGGYEQYF

J: TRBJ2-1
D: -
V: TRBV9
size: once
DNA: TGTGCCAGCAGCGCCGGGGAAAACAGGGCCACCTACAATGAGCAGTTCTTC
CDR3: CASSAGENRATYNEQFF

J: TRBJ1-2
D: -
V: TRBV6-6
size: -
DNA: TGTGCCAGCAGTTACTCGAACGGCTACACCTTC
CDR3: CASSYSNGYTF

J: TRBJ1-1
D: -
V: TRBV18
size: -
DNA: TGTGCCAGCTCACCCGGCGTGGGCACTGAAGCTTTCTTT
CDR3: CASSPGVGTEAFF

J: TRBJ2-2
D: TRBD2
V: TRBV5-1
size: -
DNA: TGCGCCAGCAGCCCGCCGGGGGGAACCGGGGAGCTGTTTTTT
CDR3: CASSPPGGTGELFF

J: TRBJ2-3
D: -
V: TRBV9
size: -
DNA: TGTGCCAGCAGCGTAGGAGGGGTGGGAGATACGCAGTATTTT
CDR3: CASSVGGVGDTQYF

J: TRBJ1-1
D: -
V: TRBV5-1
size: once
DNA: TGCGCCAGCAGCTTGATCACAGGATCGAACACTGAAGCTTTCTTT
CDR3: CASSLITGSNTEAFF

J: TRBJ1-6
D: -
V: TRBV28
size: -
DNA: TGTGCCAGCAGTTTTGCGGGGCCAACCTATAATTCACCCCTCCACTTT
CDR3: CASSFAGPTYNSPLHF

J: TRBJ1-5
D: TRBD1
V: TRBV27
size: once
DNA: TGTGCCAGCAGTCCCCGGACAGGGGAAGGTCAGCCCCAGCATTTT
CDR3: CASSPRTGEGQPQHF

J: TRBJ1-2
D: -
V: TRBV18
size: -
DNA: TGTGCCAGCTCACCTCAAAGGGATGTGTCGTATGGCTACACCTTC
CDR3: CASSPQRDVSYGYTF

J: TRBJ2-3
D: -
V: TRBV5-1
size: once
DNA: TGCGCCAGCAGCTCTACAGGGATCCACACAGATACGCAGTATTTT
CDR3: CASSSTGIHTDTQYF

J: TRBJ2-7
D: -
V: TRBV10-3
size: -
DNA: TGTGCCATCAGTGATGCAGTACTAATCTACGAGCAGTACTTC
CDR3: CAISDAVLIYEQYF

J: TRBJ1-2
D: -
V: TRBV28
size: -
DNA: TGTGCCGCGGGCGACGGAAATGTCTATGGCTACACCTTC
CDR3: CAAGDGNVYGYTF

J: TRBJ1-2
D: TRBD1
V: TRBV6-5
size: -
DNA: TGTGCCAGCAGTTCCCAGGGACAGGGGGACTATGGCTACACCTTC
CDR3: CASSSQGQGDYGYTF

J: TRBJ2-1
D: -
V: TRBV20-1
size: -
DNA: TGCAGTGCCCCGCTTTCGTATCGGCAGTTCTTC
CDR3: CSAPLSYRQFF

J: TRBJ2-7
D: -
V: TRBV6-5
size: -
DNA: TGTGCCAGCAGCCCCGACCCCGCCGCAGTCTACGAGCAGTACTTC
CDR3: CASSPDPAAVYEQYF

J: TRBJ1-1
D: TRBD1
V: TRBV27
size: -
DNA: TGTGCCAGCAGGGACAGGGGTTCGGGCATGAACACTGAAGCTTTCTTT
CDR3: CASRDRGSGMNTEAFF

J: TRBJ2-5
D: TRBD2
V: TRBV9
size: -
DNA: TGTGCCAGCAGCGGGAGCGGGCGGGGGGGTAAAGAGACCCAGTACTTC
CDR3: CASSGSGRGGKETQYF

J: TRBJ1-1
D: -
V: TRBV7-9
size: -
DNA: TGTGCCAGCAGTATAATGAACACTGAAGCTTTCTTT
CDR3: CASSIMNTEAFF

J: TRBJ1-5
D: -
V: TRBV19
size: -
DNA: TGTGCCAGTAGTATGCAGGTGGATCAGCCCCAGCATTTT
CDR3: CASSMQVDQPQHF

J: TRBJ2-2
D: -
V: TRBV11-2
size: -
DNA: TGTGCCAGCAGCTTATCAGGCACTACGAACACCGGGGAGCTGTTTTTT
CDR3: CASSLSGTTNTGELFF

J: TRBJ1-2
D: TRBD1
V: TRBV18
size: -
DNA: TGTGCCAGCTCACCAGCGGACAGGGCCAACTATGGCTACACCTTC
CDR3: CASSPADRANYGYTF

J: TRBJ2-7
D: TRBD1
V: TRBV7-2
size: once
DNA: TGTGCCAGCAGCCCCGCCGGGACAGGGGGCTGGTTTTACGAGCAGTACTTC
CDR3: CASSPAGTGGWFYEQYF

J: TRBJ1-2
D: -
V: TRBV28
size: few
DNA: TGTGCCAGCAGTCCGGGCTATGGCTACACCTTC
CDR3: CASSPGYGYTF

J: TRBJ1-4
D: TRBD1
V: TRBV9
size: -
DNA: TGTGCCAGCAGCGTCGGACAGGGGGCTAATGAAAAACTGTTTTTT
CDR3: CASSVGQGANEKLFF

J: TRBJ1-1
D: -
V: TRBV12-3/TRBV12-4
size: -
DNA: TGTGCCAGCAGCCATACCCGGAACCAAGCTTTCTTT
CDR3: CASSHTRNQAFF

J: TRBJ1-2
D: -
V: TRBV19
size: -
DNA: TGTGCCAGTAGTATATCGCCACCGAGTTTGTTCGGCTACACCTTC
CDR3: CASSISPPSLFGYTF

J: TRBJ2-5
D: TRBD1
V: TRBV10-3
size: -
DNA: TGTGCCATCAGTGGGGGGACAGGGGGCTTGGTCCAAGAGACCCAGTACTTC
CDR3: CAISGGTGGLVQETQYF